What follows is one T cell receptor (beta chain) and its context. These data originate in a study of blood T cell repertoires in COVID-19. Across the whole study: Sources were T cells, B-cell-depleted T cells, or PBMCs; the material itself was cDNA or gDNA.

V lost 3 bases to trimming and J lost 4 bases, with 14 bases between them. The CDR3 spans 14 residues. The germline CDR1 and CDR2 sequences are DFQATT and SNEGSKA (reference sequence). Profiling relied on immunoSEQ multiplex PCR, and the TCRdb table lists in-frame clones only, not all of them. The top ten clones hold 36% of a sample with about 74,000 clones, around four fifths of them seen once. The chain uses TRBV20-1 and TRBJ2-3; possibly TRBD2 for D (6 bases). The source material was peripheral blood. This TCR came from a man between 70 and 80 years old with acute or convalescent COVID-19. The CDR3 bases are TGCAGTGCTAGTTCGGGGGTCGTATCAGATACGCAGTATTTT. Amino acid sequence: CSASSGVVSDTQYF.